This T cell receptor (beta chain) was retrieved from a study of blood T cell repertoires in COVID-19 (dated by TCRdb to the early 2020s). With regard to the full study: Collaborator samples came from the United States, Italy and Spain and covered acute and convalescent phases of COVID-19. The prospective study material was composed of cDNA or gDNA derived from T cells, B-cell-depleted T cells, or PBMCs. Deeply sampled blood TCRbeta repertoires from subjects exposed to, actively infected with, or recovered from COVID-19 were included in the dataset. The repertoires were made available in a free public database intended to serve as a resource for research on the immune response to SARS-CoV-2. The samples were drawn from the first 160 participants of the ongoing ImmuneRACE study and from about 1,200 subjects provided by 6 global collaborators. The sample metadata nearly always contained a de-identified subject ID, COVID-19 status, age in years and sex. Where available, HLA class I and class II types were taken from metadata supplied by the sample provider and were not determined by assay-based typing. Overall study results and their limits: How much clinical and demographic metadata was included differed by source and by participant, and the metadata was provided uncurated.

Each collaborating institution followed its own protocols to collect whole blood in K2EDTA tubes. For TCRbeta analysis, collaborators shipped samples as frozen whole blood, isolated PBMCs, or DNA extracted from either of those sample types. The CDR3 runs 15 amino acids, cysteine and phenylalanine included. Of the read, only the CDR3 DNA is kept; its 45 bases are in frame from base 1. The junction shows trimming of 2 bases on V and 7 bases on J, and the gene matches do not reach 7 bases of it. The germline V gene encodes CDR1 MGHRA and CDR2 YSYEKL. On this clone itself: Its antigen specificity is not known. It has no much larger one-base neighbor in the sample; base qualities were not kept.

The immunoSEQ Assay, a bias-controlled multiplex PCR, was used to amplify TCRbeta CDR3 regions from genomic DNA. In the original analysis: The number of nucleated cells in each sample was estimated by amplification of reference gene primers within the assay. Sequence reads were collapsed and filtered to measure the absolute abundance of every unique TCRbeta CDR3 rearrangement. For each sample, productive Simpson clonality was calculated by taking the square root of Simpson's diversity index across productive rearrangements. TCRdb stores this immuneACCESS table with in-frame sequences only. Part of the clones is absent; in the studies checked, under half of the shortfall reflects unresolved V genes, and no reason is known for the rest. The V and J calls and the clone size are those of that table, but D and trimming were determined from the DNA. For this sample there are 250,000 or so clones; just under 85% appear just once. 4% to 4.5% of the sample is held by the ten biggest clonotypes.

Sequencing was done on a sample of peripheral blood. The sequence joins TRBV4-1 to TRBJ1-4, with 7 junctional bases fitting TRBD1. This clonotype was sampled from a man aged 45-60 years with acute or convalescent COVID-19. The CDR3 reads CASSQYDRASEKLFF. The DNA sequence is TGCGCCAGCAGCCAATACGACAGGGCGAGTGAAAAACTGTTTTTT.